The 5 T cell receptor beta chains presented below share a single source sample, sequenced in a study of regulatory T cells in long-lasting Graves disease. In building TCR beta libraries, iRepertoire HTBI primers were used together with Arm-PCR of CDR3 regions. TCRdb itself ran the multiplex PCR reads through MiXCR, one entry per CDR3 protein. The data show about 460,000 distinct CDR3 sequences, around a fifth seen once. Documented time point: persistent/refractory GD, antithyroid drugs over 5 years with positive TRAb. Generation of the TCR library employed RNA extracted from PBMCs. The source material was peripheral blood mononuclear cells (PBMCs), sampled when the disease was refractory, from a patient treated with antithyroid drugs. The source of these receptors is a female donor with Graves disease.

V usage is TRBV19 and J usage is TRBJ2-7; 9 nucleotides match TRBD1. Germline CDR1 is LNHDA and CDR2 is SQIVND (reference sequence). The trim removed 11 bases at V and 3 bases at J, leaving 11 bases unmatched. The CDR3 runs 14 residues. CDR3 sequence: CAGMAGTGYYEQYF. The CDR3 DNA reads TGTGCCGGTATGGCCGGGACAGGGTACTACGAGCAGTACTTC.

As to this clonotype: This may stem from a read error, because a much larger clone lies one nucleotide away. This rearrangement joins TRBV2 to TRBJ1-1, with 9 bases that match TRBD1. CDR1 SNHLY and CDR2 FYNNEI come from the germline V gene. V shed 5 bases, J shed 3 bases, and the junction held 7 bases outside the gene matches. The CDR3 runs to 15 residues. The CDR3 DNA sequence: TGTGCCAGCAGTTCCTCGGGACAGGGTTACACTGAAGCTTTCTTT. It codes for CASSSSGQGYTEAFF.

This clonotype was seen a few times. CDR3 in DNA: TGTGCCAGCAGAACGTTCGAGACGCAAGACAATCAGCCCCAGCATTTT. Its translation: CASRTFETQDNQPQHF. The rearrangement uses TRBV5-6 and TRBJ1-5, with D hard to call. The CDR3 is 16 residues long. The V end was cut by 5 bases, the J end by 3 bases, with 18 bases between. Germline CDR1 and CDR2: SGHDT and YYEEEE.

There are many counts of this clonotype. The chain uses TRBV20-1 and TRBJ1-5; 9 bases fit TRBD1. CDR3 length equals 15 residues. The junction had 12 bases not matched to a gene; V was cut back by 6 bases and J by 6 bases. Germline-derived CDR1 and CDR2 are DFQATT and SNEGSKA (reference sequence). CDR3 loop: CSAATGTGFVQPQHF. DNA of the CDR3: TGCAGTGCCGCCACCGGGACAGGGTTTGTTCAGCCCCAGCATTTT.

This clonotype came up many times. The rearrangement uses TRBV2 and TRBJ1-5, with 7 bases that match TRBD1. V shed 8 bases and J 0 bases; nucleotides not matched to a gene: 1. The CDR3 has 13 amino acids. Germline V gene sequence: CDR1 SNHLY, CDR2 FYNNEI. The CDR3 spells CASSGGSNQPQHF. DNA for the CDR3: TGTGCCAGCTCAGGGGGTAGCAATCAGCCCCAGCATTTT.